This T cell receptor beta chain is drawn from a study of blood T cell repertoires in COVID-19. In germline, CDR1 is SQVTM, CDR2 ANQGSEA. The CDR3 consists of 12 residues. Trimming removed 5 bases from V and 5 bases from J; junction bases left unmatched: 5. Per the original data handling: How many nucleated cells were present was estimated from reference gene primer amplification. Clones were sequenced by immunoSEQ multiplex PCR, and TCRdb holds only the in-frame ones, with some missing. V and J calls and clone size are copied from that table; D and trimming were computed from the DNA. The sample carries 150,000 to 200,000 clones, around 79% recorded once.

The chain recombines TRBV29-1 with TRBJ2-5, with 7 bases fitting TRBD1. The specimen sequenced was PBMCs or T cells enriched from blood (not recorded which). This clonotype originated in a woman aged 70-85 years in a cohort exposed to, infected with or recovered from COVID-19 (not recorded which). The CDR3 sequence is CSVSQGYETQYF. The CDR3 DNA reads TGCAGCGTTTCACAGGGGTATGAGACCCAGTACTTC.